The T cell receptor beta chain described here comes from a study of blood T cell repertoires in COVID-19. Across the whole study: Sources were T cells, B-cell-depleted T cells, or PBMCs; the material itself was cDNA or gDNA.

The age range of participants was 18 to 89 years, with residence in fewer than 25 US areas. Symptom resolution, clearance, or two negative PCRs marked the recovered donors of Cohort 3. Under the authors' procedure: Reference gene primer amplification yielded estimated nucleated cell counts. Only in-frame clones appear in the TCRdb table, and some are missing; sequencing was by immunoSEQ multiplex PCR. The V and J calls and clone size are taken from that table; D and trimming were inferred from the DNA. The data hold around 300,000 clones, with 90% observed a single time. This CDR3 is built from 14 residues. CDR1 and CDR2 from the germline V gene are LGHNA and YSLEER. V was clipped by 1 base and J by 6 bases, with 13 bases between them.

This TCR was recovered from a woman aged 30 to 39 who had recovered from COVID-19. The genes are TRBV4-3 and TRBJ2-7; D might be TRBD2 (6 bases). Sequenced input: PBMCs or T cells enriched from blood (not recorded which). The CDR3 loop is CASSQVDGRSEQYF. As DNA, the CDR3 is TGCGCCAGCAGCCAAGTGGACGGGAGATCCGAGCAGTACTTC.